This entry concerns a single T cell receptor (beta chain). The antigen is undetermined. Via MiXCR, TCRdb re-called the reads, giving one row per CDR3 protein. The table lists under 70,000 distinct CDR3 sequences, around 34% of them singletons. The CDR3 is made up of 13 amino acids. The V end lost 7 bases, the J end lost 0 bases, and 10 bases lay between the germline ends. Germline V gene lookup returns CDR1 MDHEN and CDR2 SYDVKM. This specimen comes from a study of T cell repertoires in cytomegalovirus infection. Study information: Indications came from public TCR beta signatures; they pointed to CMV infection and to a matching HLA type. Whole-study results and caveats: CMV-specific HLA-C-restricted TCR beta clonotypes dominated the ex vivo response.

Sample: PBMCs, sequenced either directly or after in vitro stimulation (not recorded which). The chain links TRBV28 to TRBJ2-7; D may be TRBD1 (6 bases). The receptor was derived from a human donor in good health (CMV status not recorded). Some clones in this sample may be carry-over from other donors' samples. The CDR3 DNA follows: TGTGCCAGCATCCGGGACAACTCCTACGAGCAGTACTTC. It codes for CASIRDNSYEQYF.